A single sample is the source of the 31 T cell receptor beta chains below, sequenced in a study of shared clonotypes between healthy human individuals. The table came from immunoSEQ multiplex PCR; TCRdb's copy has only in-frame clones and leaves some out. This sample carries 2 million to 2.5 million clones, about 92% of them seen once, and the ten largest clones take 1.5% to 2%. As defined, naive CD8 cells were CD45RO-negative and positively selected for CCR7, with terminally differentiated effector memory CD45RA+ cells excluded. What was sequenced was naive CD8+ T cells from PBMCs. The source is a man between 18 and 35 years old in good health. Some clones in this sample may be carry-over from other donors' samples.

The rearrangement uses TRBV19 and TRBJ2-5; possibly TRBD1 for D (5 bases). This CDR3 spans 15 amino acids. Germline CDR1 LNHDA, CDR2 SQIVND (reference sequence). Trimming shortened V by 0 bases and J by 3 bases, and 11 bases separated the two germline ends. The CDR3 region is CASSIDLGREETQYF. DNA for the CDR3: TGTGCCAGTAGTATAGATTTAGGCAGGGAAGAGACCCAGTACTTC.

This chain links TRBV27 with TRBJ2-7; D is unresolved. Germline CDR1 reads MNHEY; CDR2 reads SMNVEV (reference sequence). V gave up 7 bases and J gave up 6 bases, with 13 bases separating them. The CDR3 sequence is 12 residues long. CDR3 sequence (DNA): TGTGCCAGCATGGGATCACCCAGCGAGCAGTACTTC. It is translated as CASMGSPSEQYF.

The chain links TRBV6-5 to TRBJ1-3, with unresolved D. Germline values: CDR1 MNHEY, CDR2 SVGAGI. The CDR3 extends over 14 amino acids. With 0 bases removed from V and 4 bases from J, the gap between germline ends came to 7 bases. CDR3 loop: CASSYSREGNTIYF. The CDR3 nucleotides are TGTGCCAGCAGTTACTCGAGGGAGGGAAACACCATATATTTT.

The rearrangement joins TRBV5-6 to TRBJ2-5, with 8 bases identical to TRBD2. CDR3 size: 18 residues. Germline loops: CDR1 SGHDT, CDR2 YYEEEE. Trimming at V came to 5 bases and at J to 0 bases, leaving 15 bases not matched to a gene. CDR3 residues: CASRTSGSWALYQETQYF. The CDR3 region has the DNA TGTGCCAGCAGAACCAGCGGGAGTTGGGCCCTGTACCAAGAGACCCAGTACTTC.

The gene calls are TRBV7-9 and TRBJ2-5, with D unclear. The CDR3 totals 13 residues. From germline, CDR1 is SEHNR and CDR2 FQNEAQ (reference sequence). Trimming stripped 5 bases from V and 5 bases from J, with 12 bases between. CDR3 in amino acids: CASSDLLGETQYF. DNA for the CDR3: TGTGCCAGCAGCGACCTCCTAGGGGAGACCCAGTACTTC.

The sample holds one count of this clone. V is TRBV7-9 and J is TRBJ2-1; a weak D match, TRBD2 (5 bases). Trimming cost V 4 bases and J 0 bases, with 13 bases left between them. The CDR3 extends over 16 amino acids. Germline values: CDR1 SEHNR, CDR2 FQNEAQ (reference sequence). The CDR3 region has the DNA TGTGCCAGCAGCTCATTCAAGCGGAGCTCCTACAATGAGCAGTTCTTC. This gives the protein CASSSFKRSSYNEQFF.

The chain is built from TRBV9 and TRBJ1-1, with D unresolved. The V end was cut by 4 bases, the J end by 3 bases, with 16 bases between. This CDR3 has 15 amino acids. The germline CDR1 and CDR2 sequences are SGDLS and YYNGEE. This chain's CDR3 is CASSPLKTSHTEAFF. In nucleotides, the CDR3 is TGTGCCAGCAGCCCACTCAAGACTTCTCACACTGAAGCTTTCTTT.

The rearrangement uses TRBV13 and TRBJ2-3, with 8 bases identical to TRBD2. The germline V gene encodes CDR1 PRHDT and CDR2 FYEKMQ (reference sequence). The CDR3 has 15 residues. V lost 5 bases, J lost 2 bases, and 6 bases stayed unmatched. CDR3 amino acids: CASSVQREYTDTQYF. The CDR3 DNA reads as TGTGCCAGCAGCGTTCAGCGGGAGTACACAGATACGCAGTATTTT.

This clone was seen once. This chain links TRBV4-3 with TRBJ1-1; TRBD1 is a possible D gene (6 bases). There are 17 residues in the CDR3. Germline CDR1 and CDR2: LGHNA and YSLEER. V gave up 3 bases and J gave up 3 bases, with 20 bases separating them. In nucleotides, the CDR3 is TGCGCCAGCAGCCAGAGGTATGGGGGCGGGACGGACACTGAAGCTTTCTTT. Translated: CASSQRYGGGTDTEAFF.

Here the CDR3 reads CASSDPAGLWETQYF. The CDR3 DNA follows: TGTGCCAGCAGTGACCCAGCGGGACTTTGGGAGACCCAGTACTTC. The V and J genes are TRBV6-1 and TRBJ2-5; TRBD2 agrees at 7 bases. Per germline, CDR1 MNHNS and CDR2 SASEGT. Trimming removed 3 bases from V and 5 bases from J; junction bases left unmatched: 9. The CDR3 is 15 residues long.

The chain has TRBV6-1 and TRBJ2-3; TRBD1 is a possible D gene (5 bases). This CDR3 is built from 15 residues. V was pared by 8 bases and J by 6 bases, with 21 bases between. Germline V gene lookup returns CDR1 MNHNS and CDR2 SASEGT. CDR3 bases: TGTGCCAGCGAGCCCGACAGCCTCTTTCTTGATACGCAGTATTTT. It translates to CASEPDSLFLDTQYF.

This rearrangement joins TRBV6-6 to TRBJ2-7; 7 bases align to TRBD1. Per germline, CDR1 MNHNY and CDR2 SVGAGI (reference sequence). This CDR3 has 13 residues. After removal of 6 bases from V and 1 base from J, the junction contained 3 bases not matched to a gene. CDR3 DNA sequence: TGTGCCAGCAGCCAGACAGGGTCCTACGAGCAGTACTTC. The encoded protein is CASSQTGSYEQYF.

This clone was observed once. V is TRBV13 and J is TRBJ2-2, with 8 bases matching TRBD1. V gave up 8 bases and J gave up 2 bases; unmatched junction bases: 4. Germline loops: CDR1 PRHDT, CDR2 FYEKMQ (reference sequence). The CDR3 has 14 residues. CDR3 coding DNA: TGTGCCAGCGGGACAGGCCGAAACACCGGGGAGCTGTTTTTT. It is translated as CASGTGRNTGELFF.

The V call is TRBV19, the J call TRBJ2-1, with 10 bases identical to TRBD2. J lost 6 bases, V lost 5 bases, and 7 bases had no gene match. Per germline, CDR1 LNHDA and CDR2 SQIVND (reference sequence). The CDR3 is 15 residues long. The CDR3 spells CASSLLAGGPNEQFF. CDR3 nucleotides: TGTGCCAGTAGTCTATTAGCGGGAGGCCCCAATGAGCAGTTCTTC. The entire variable domain, with the rest obtained from reference TRBV19 and TRBJ2-1, is as follows: DGGITQSPKYLFRKEGQNVTLSCEQNLNHDAMYWYRQDPGQGLRLIYYSQIVNDFQKGDIAEGYSVSREKKESFPLTVTSAQKNPTAFYLCASSLLAGGPNEQFFGPGTRLTVL.

J is TRBJ2-7 and V is TRBV2, with 10 nucleotides matching TRBD1. The germline gives CDR1 SNHLY, CDR2 FYNNEI. The CDR3 has 14 residues. Trimming cost V 10 bases and J 3 bases; bases outside gene matches: 9. The CDR3 is CATSTGTGVYEQYF. CDR3 in DNA: TGTGCCACCTCAACCGGGACAGGGGTCTACGAGCAGTACTTC. The variable domain in full, with the rest retrieved from reference TRBV2 and TRBJ2-7, is EPEVTQTPSHQVTQMGQEVILRCVPISNHLYFYWYRQILGQKVEFLVSFYNNEISEKSEIFDDQFSVERPDGSNFTLKIRSTKLEDSAMYFCATSTGTGVYEQYFGPGTRLTVT.

The chain has TRBV5-1 and TRBJ1-1, with a possible D match to TRBD1 (5 bases). CDR3 length: 16 residues. V lost 6 bases to trimming and J lost 0 bases, with 18 bases between them. Germline loops: CDR1 SGHRS, CDR2 YFSETQ. CDR3 DNA sequence: TGCGCCAGCACAATCGGAGACAGCTTCATGAACACTGAAGCTTTCTTT. Translated, it gives CASTIGDSFMNTEAFF. The full variable domain, rest sourced from reference TRBV5-1 and TRBJ1-1, is KAGVTQTPRYLIKTRGQQVTLSCSPISGHRSVSWYQQTPGQGLQFLFEYFSETQRNKGNFPGRFSGRQFSNSRSEMNVSTLELGDSALYLCASTIGDSFMNTEAFFGQGTRLTVV.

V usage is TRBV27 and J usage is TRBJ2-3; 8 nucleotides align to TRBD2. J gave up 1 base and V 4 bases, and 10 bases lay outside the gene matches. Germline lookup yields CDR1 MNHEY and CDR2 SMNVEV (reference sequence). This CDR3 is 17 amino acids long. The CDR3, as DNA: TGTGCCAGCAGTTCCTTCCCGGGAGGGCCTCGCACAGATACGCAGTATTTT. It yields the protein CASSSFPGGPRTDTQYF.

This clone was counted a single time. The genes are TRBV28 and TRBJ1-5; TRBD1 is a possible D gene (5 bases). The CDR3 spans 14 residues. V lost 3 bases and J 6 bases, leaving 12 bases between the germline ends. Germline CDR1 and CDR2: MDHEN and SYDVKM. The CDR3 sequence is CASSFRYGGQPQHF. The CDR3 region has the DNA TGTGCCAGCAGTTTTCGATATGGGGGTCAGCCCCAGCATTTT.

V and J are TRBV7-8 and TRBJ2-2, with 8 nucleotides matching TRBD2. The germline CDR1 and CDR2 sequences are SGHVS and FQNEAQ. The junction had 9 bases not matched to a gene; V was cut back by 5 bases and J by 4 bases. The CDR3 length is 16 residues. The CDR3 protein is CASSPLLAGGTGELFF. DNA for the CDR3: TGTGCCAGCAGCCCACTTCTTGCGGGAGGCACCGGGGAGCTGTTTTTT.

This chain links TRBV9 with TRBJ1-1; D is uncertain. Germline V CDR1 and CDR2: SGDLS, YYNGEE. Trimming removed 0 bases from V and 4 bases from J, with 10 bases in between. The CDR3 spans 14 residues. For the CDR3, the DNA is TGTGCCAGCAGCGTAGAAGTTAGCTTCACTGAAGCTTTCTTT. Residues: CASSVEVSFTEAFF. The variable domain in full, with the rest retrieved from reference TRBV9 and TRBJ1-1, is DSGVTQTPKHLITATGQRVTLRCSPRSGDLSVYWYQQSLDQGLQFLIQYYNGEERAKGNILERFSAQQFPDLHSELNLSSLELGDSALYFCASSVEVSFTEAFFGQGTRLTVV.

On this clone: A single base separates this from a much larger clone, so it may be a read error. Other DNA sequences in this sample translate to the same CDR3. This chain links TRBV9 with TRBJ1-1, with D unclear. Trimming cost V 0 bases and J 1 base, with 4 bases left between them. Germline V gene sequence: CDR1 SGDLS, CDR2 YYNGEE. The CDR3 runs to 13 residues. The CDR3 protein is CASSVGRNTEAFF. DNA of the CDR3: TGTGCCAGCAGCGTAGGTAGGAACACTGAAGCTTTCTTT.

The chain recombines TRBV21-1 with TRBJ2-5; TRBD2, the table's D call, lacks a check against the DNA. TRBV21-1 has pseudogene status. There are 16 residues in the CDR3. CDR3: CASSNPSPGGVETQYF. CDR3 in DNA: TGTGCCAGCAGCAACCCCTCCCCGGGAGGGGTCGAGACCCAGTACTTC.

The chain joins TRBV5-6 to TRBJ2-1; 9 nucleotides agree with TRBD2. The CDR3 runs to 15 residues. From germline, CDR1 is SGHDT and CDR2 YYEEEE. V was pared by 0 bases and J by 5 bases, with 3 bases of the junction left unmatched. The CDR3 protein is CASSLGLAEDNEQFF. For the CDR3, the DNA is TGTGCCAGCAGCTTGGGACTAGCGGAAGACAATGAGCAGTTCTTC.

Remarks on this clone: Germline is not matched at one junction end, which may reflect a read error. The V call is TRBV30, the J call TRBJ1-3; D gene unclear. The CDR3 contains 13 residues. From germline, CDR1 is GTSNPN and CDR2 SVGIG (reference sequence). CDR3 nucleotide sequence: TGTGCCGGGAGGAAGGGAACTGGAAACACCATATATTTT. Translating gives CAGRKGTGNTIYF.

V is TRBV9 and J is TRBJ1-1; a weak D match, TRBD1 (5 bases). V lost 6 bases and J lost 1, with 13 bases in between. This CDR3 is built from 14 residues. Germline assignment: CDR1 SGDLS and CDR2 YYNGEE. The CDR3 loop is CASKGSAGNTEAFF. The CDR3 bases are TGTGCCAGCAAGGGGAGCGCGGGGAACACTGAAGCTTTCTTT.

The rearrangement joins TRBV18 to TRBJ1-1; TRBD1 is a possible D gene (6 bases). Germline V gene data show CDR1 as KGHSH and CDR2 as LQKENI. The CDR3 runs 15 residues. Trimming took 4 bases from V and 0 from J, leaving 12 bases between them. The CDR3 loop is CASSQLTGLNTEAFF. The CDR3 nucleotides are TGTGCCAGCTCACAACTAACAGGGTTGAACACTGAAGCTTTCTTT.

The V call is TRBV15, the J call TRBJ2-1, with 7 bases matching TRBD1. V lost 5 bases, J lost 7 bases, and 14 bases stayed unmatched. This CDR3 contains 16 residues. Germline assignment: CDR1 LNHNV and CDR2 YYDKDF (reference sequence). Written as DNA, the CDR3 is TGTGCCACCAGCGGGTATTCCGGGCCCAGGGGGAATGAGCAGTTCTTC. It translates to CATSGYSGPRGNEQFF.

The chain couples TRBV7-3 to TRBJ2-3; D possibly corresponds to TRBD1 (7 bases). The CDR3 length is 15 residues. The germline V gene has CDR1 SGHTA and CDR2 FQGTGA. Trimming stripped 2 bases from V and 6 bases from J, with 15 bases between. CDR3: CASSLGGTVSDTQYF. CDR3 coding DNA: TGTGCCAGCAGCTTAGGAGGGACAGTCTCGGATACGCAGTATTTT.

V gene TRBV19 combines with J gene TRBJ2-1, with 7 bases aligning to TRBD2. This CDR3 has 14 amino acids. Unmatched junction bases numbered 6, after V lost 3 bases and J lost 7 bases. Germline CDR1 is LNHDA and CDR2 is SQIVND (reference sequence). CDR3 protein: CASSMGLAENEQFF. The DNA for the CDR3 is TGTGCCAGTAGTATGGGGCTAGCGGAAAATGAGCAGTTCTTC. The entire variable domain, with the rest obtained from reference TRBV19 and TRBJ2-1, is as follows: DGGITQSPKYLFRKEGQNVTLSCEQNLNHDAMYWYRQDPGQGLRLIYYSQIVNDFQKGDIAEGYSVSREKKESFPLTVTSAQKNPTAFYLCASSMGLAENEQFFGPGTRLTVL.

This CDR3 is CASSLEGVYNEQFF. For the CDR3, the DNA is TGTGCCAGCAGCTTAGAGGGCGTTTACAATGAGCAGTTCTTC. The rearrangement uses TRBV7-9 and TRBJ2-1; D is undetermined. Trimming cost V 1 base and J 4 bases, with 8 bases left between them. Germline lookup yields CDR1 SEHNR and CDR2 FQNEAQ (reference sequence). CDR3 length equals 14 residues. The full variable domain, rest sourced from reference TRBV7-9 and TRBJ2-1, is DTGVSQNPRHKITKRGQNVTFRCDPISEHNRLYWYRQTLGQGPEFLTYFQNEAQLEKSRLLSDRFSAERPKGSFSTLEIQRTEQGDSAMYLCASSLEGVYNEQFFGPGTRLTVL.

This chain connects TRBV13 to TRBJ2-5; TRBD1 is a possible D gene (7 bases). Germline V gene lookup returns CDR1 PRHDT and CDR2 FYEKMQ (reference sequence). Trimming shortened V by 5 bases and J by 7 bases, and 20 bases separated the two germline ends. The CDR3 contains 15 residues. For the CDR3, the DNA is TGTGCCAGCAGCGAGGACCCAGGGGGAGGCGGGACCCAGTACTTC. This translates into CASSEDPGGGGTQYF.